Below, 17 T cell receptor beta chains from the same sample are listed, as sequenced in a study of cytomegalovirus exposure and HLA in healthy donors. Primers included in the PCR were 60 Vbeta and 13 Jbeta primers. Assay used: immunoSEQ multiplex PCR; TCRdb lists only in-frame clones, some missing. Here the sample spans 73,000 or so clones, 81% being singletons. Sequencing was carried out using PBMCs. These receptors originate from a human donor in good health.

In its sample, this clone was seen once. The genes are TRBV9 and TRBJ2-1, with D unclear. The CDR3 extends over 14 amino acids. V gave up 0 bases and J gave up 2 bases, with 6 bases separating them. Germline V lookup: CDR1 SGDLS, CDR2 YYNGEE. The CDR3 here is CASSVGVTYNEQFF. The CDR3 coding sequence is TGTGCCAGCAGCGTAGGTGTCACCTACAATGAGCAGTTCTTC.

The rearrangement links TRBV5-1 to TRBJ2-3; 8 bases fit TRBD2. This CDR3 region has 14 residues. Germline V gene sequence: CDR1 SGHRS, CDR2 YFSETQ. Trimming at V came to 5 bases and at J to 3 bases, leaving 5 bases not matched to a gene. CDR3 protein: CASRPGLDTDTQYF. The CDR3 nucleotides read TGCGCCAGCAGACCGGGACTAGATACAGATACGCAGTATTTT.

The gene calls are TRBV5-1 and TRBJ1-2, with 7 bases lining up with TRBD1. Trimming cost V 6 bases and J 7 bases; bases outside gene matches: 18. Germline V CDR1 and CDR2: SGHRS, YFSETQ. CDR3 length: 16 amino acids. Written as DNA, the CDR3 is TGCGCCAGCACCCAATTCTCGACAGGGAGTAGGGGTGGCTACACCTTC. Its protein is CASTQFSTGSRGGYTF.

Only one count was recorded for this clone. The V call is TRBV7-2, the J call TRBJ1-1; D ambiguous. Germline loops: CDR1 SGHTA, CDR2 FQGNSA. The CDR3 has 11 residues. Trimming stripped 5 bases from V and 4 bases from J, with 5 bases between. Written as DNA, the CDR3 is TGTGCCAGCAGCCCGTCCACTGAAGCTTTCTTT. Its protein product is CASSPSTEAFF.

The gene calls are TRBV6-1 and TRBJ2-7; TRBD1 matches 10 bases. From germline, CDR1 is MNHNS and CDR2 SASEGT. The V and J ends lost 0 bases and 3 bases, in that order; junction bases with no gene match: 23. The CDR3 sequence is 22 residues long. For the CDR3, the DNA is TGTGCCAGCAGTGAAGCGATTGTCGTTGGGACAGGGGTAACCCATCGCTTCTACGAGCAGTACTTC. It is translated as CASSEAIVVGTGVTHRFYEQYF.

V and J are TRBV15 and TRBJ2-6; 9 bases match TRBD1. The CDR3 spans 18 residues. V lost 0 bases, J lost 0 bases, and 3 bases stayed unmatched. In germline, CDR1 is LNHNV, CDR2 YYDKDF (reference sequence). CDR3 amino acids: CATSREDRGLSGANVLTF. CDR3 bases: TGTGCCACCAGCAGAGAGGACAGGGGTCTCTCTGGGGCCAACGTCCTGACTTTC.

This sequence joins TRBV11-2 and TRBJ2-1, with TRBD2 identical over 12 bases. The CDR3 has 15 amino acids. Looked up from germline, CDR1 is SGHAT and CDR2 is FQNNGV. V shed 7 bases and J 6 bases; nucleotides not matched to a gene: 7. Here the CDR3 DNA reads TGTGCCAGCAATCCTAGCGGGGGGGACTTCAATGAGCAGTTCTTC. Amino acids: CASNPSGGDFNEQFF. Supplemented by reference TRBV11-2 and TRBJ2-1, the full variable domain reads EAGVAQSPRYKIIEKRQSVAFWCNPISGHATLYWYQQILGQGPKLLIQFQNNGVVDDSQLPKDRFSAERLKGVDSTLKIQPAKLEDSAVYLCASNPSGGDFNEQFFGPGTRLTVL.

The chain combines TRBV6-4 with TRBJ2-2, with D unresolved. Germline assignment: CDR1 MRHNA and CDR2 SNTAGT. V lost 2 bases and J lost 2, with 9 bases in between. The CDR3 runs 15 residues. The DNA for the CDR3 is TGTGCCAGCAGTGACCAGACTTCCAACACCGGGGAGCTGTTTTTT. Amino acid sequence: CASSDQTSNTGELFF.

The chain couples TRBV6-6 to TRBJ1-4, with D maybe TRBD1 (5 bases). Germline V gene lookup returns CDR1 MNHNY and CDR2 SVGAGI (reference sequence). V lost 8 bases and J lost 6, with 16 bases in between. The CDR3 has 14 residues. The chain's CDR3 is CASWGAAGDEKLFF. For the CDR3, the DNA is TGTGCCAGCTGGGGCGCCGCAGGAGATGAAAAACTGTTTTTT.

The chain joins TRBV7-8 to TRBJ1-2; tentatively, D is TRBD1 (6 bases). Looked up from germline, CDR1 is SGHVS and CDR2 is FQNEAQ. Between the trimmed V and J ends, which lost 5 bases and 7 bases, there was a span of 23 bases. CDR3 length: 16 amino acids. CDR3 sequence: CASSLTGGGRGSGYTF. CDR3 coding DNA: TGTGCCAGCAGCCTAACCGGGGGGGGGCGAGGATCTGGCTACACCTTC. Full variable domain (remainder filled in from reference TRBV7-8 and TRBJ1-2): GAGVSQSPRYKVAKRGQDVALRCDPISGHVSLFWYQQALGQGPEFLTYFQNEAQLDKSGLPSDRFFAERPEGSVSTLKIQRTQQEDSAVYLCASSLTGGGRGSGYTFGSGTRLTVV.

CDR3 region: CASSSGTPGEQYF. The CDR3, as DNA: TGTGCCAGTAGCTCTGGGACTCCAGGGGAGCAGTACTTC. The chain employs TRBV19 and TRBJ2-7, with D maybe TRBD2 (6 bases). The V and J ends lost 6 bases and 7 bases respectively, with 16 bases between them. Germline values: CDR1 LNHDA, CDR2 SQIVND (reference sequence). The CDR3 has 13 amino acids.

The chain couples TRBV7-3 to TRBJ1-1; a possible D gene is TRBD1 (6 bases). Trimming stripped 2 bases from V and 6 bases from J, with 10 bases between. The germline V gene has CDR1 SGHTA and CDR2 FQGTGA. The CDR3 contains 13 residues. DNA for the CDR3: TGTGCCAGCAGCTTACAGACAGGCTCTGAAGCTTTCTTT. It encodes CASSLQTGSEAFF. The full variable domain, its missing parts supplied by reference TRBV7-3 and TRBJ1-1, is GAGVSQTPSNKVTEKGKYVELRCDPISGHTALYWYRQSLGQGPEFLIYFQGTGAADDSGLPNDRFFAVRPEGSVSTLKIQRTERGDSAVYLCASSLQTGSEAFFGQGTRLTVV.

About this clone: The junction does not match germline at one end; this may be a read error. The CDR3 loop is CASRAGTGPYGYPF. The CDR3 DNA reads TGCGCCAGCAGAGCCGGGACAGGCCCCTATGGCTACCCCTTC. The V and J genes are TRBV5-1 and TRBJ1-2; TRBD1 agrees at 8 bases. CDR3 length equals 14 residues. In germline, CDR1 is SGHRS, CDR2 YFSETQ.

The gene calls are TRBV11-2 and TRBJ2-7, with TRBD1 as a possible D gene (6 bases). The CDR3 extends over 15 amino acids. Trimming cost V 5 bases and J 0 bases, with 14 bases left between them. The V gene's germline CDR1 is SGHAT and CDR2 FQNNGV. In nucleotides, the CDR3 is TGTGCCAGCAGCCAAGGTGACAGGAGCTCCTACGAGCAGTACTTC. As protein: CASSQGDRSSYEQYF.

This chain connects TRBV27 to TRBJ1-6; 8 bases fit TRBD1. V was clipped by 5 bases and J by 7 bases; unmatched bases: 4. CDR1 and CDR2 (germline): MNHEY, SMNVEV (reference sequence). The CDR3 contains 14 residues. Here the CDR3 reads CASSTGQGNSPLHF. The CDR3 DNA follows: TGTGCCAGCAGTACCGGACAGGGAAATTCACCCCTCCACTTT.

The chain carries TRBV6-5 and TRBJ2-1; D might be TRBD2 (5 bases). The V gene lost 6 bases and the J gene lost 2 bases, with 8 bases spanning the gap. The CDR3 totals 13 residues. Germline assignment: CDR1 MNHEY and CDR2 SVGAGI. The CDR3 reads CASSREAYNEQFF. The CDR3 nucleotides read TGTGCCAGCAGCCGGGAAGCCTACAATGAGCAGTTCTTC.

The chain employs TRBV6-4 and TRBJ2-3, with 10 positions matching TRBD2. The trim removed 5 bases at V and 9 bases at J, leaving 5 bases unmatched. CDR3 size: 13 residues. CDR1 is MRHNA, CDR2 SNTAGT, per germline. CDR3 amino acids: CASSPEAGGTQYF. The CDR3 DNA reads as TGTGCCAGCAGTCCAGAAGCGGGGGGGACGCAGTATTTT.